This TCR beta chain stems from a study of blood T cell repertoires in COVID-19. Study overall: T cells, B-cell-depleted T cells, or PBMCs supplied cDNA or gDNA.

As originally analysed: Estimation of nucleated cell counts relied on the amplification of reference gene primers. Sequencing was performed with immunoSEQ multiplex PCR; in TCRdb, only in-frame clones are kept and a portion is missing. Clone size and V and J calls were adopted from that table, with D and trimming inferred from the DNA. Of roughly 310,000 clones listed, around 89% are singletons. V was cut by 0 bases and J by 8 bases, with 16 bases left in between. The CDR3 runs 15 residues. CDR1 is SGHAT, CDR2 FQNNGV, per germline. This TCR came from a woman between 50 and 59 years old with active or convalescent COVID-19. The sequenced sample was peripheral blood. V is TRBV11-2 and J is TRBJ1-1; a weak D match, TRBD1 (5 bases). Here the CDR3 DNA reads TGTGCCAGCAGCTTAGATCTGGCAAGCCGGGGGGAAGCTTTCTTT. It encodes CASSLDLASRGEAFF.